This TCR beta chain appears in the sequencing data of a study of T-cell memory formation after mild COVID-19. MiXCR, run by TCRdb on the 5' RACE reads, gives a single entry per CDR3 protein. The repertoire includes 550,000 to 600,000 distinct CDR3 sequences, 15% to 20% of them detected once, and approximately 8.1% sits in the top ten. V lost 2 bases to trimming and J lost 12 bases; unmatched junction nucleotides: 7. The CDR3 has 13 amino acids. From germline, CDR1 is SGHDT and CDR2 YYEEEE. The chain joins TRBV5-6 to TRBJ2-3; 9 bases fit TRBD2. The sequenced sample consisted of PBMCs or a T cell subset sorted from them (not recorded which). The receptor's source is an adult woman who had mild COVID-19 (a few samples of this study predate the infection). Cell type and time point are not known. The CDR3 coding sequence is TGTGCCAGCAGCTTAGGGACTAGCCAATCCCAGTATTTT. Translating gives CASSLGTSQSQYF.